This T cell receptor beta chain was documented in a study of cytomegalovirus exposure and HLA in healthy donors (dated by TCRdb to about 2017). With respect to the entire study: In an earlier analysis of fewer than 750 of the donors, 276 Gb of sequence data and 90 million to 120 million unique TCR beta sequences from about 179 million T cells were reported. Of the roughly 420 genotyped donors, approximately 81% were placed in the genetic ancestry cluster associated with self-reported Caucasian donors. Along with the roughly 700-subject first cohort, a separate validation cohort of 120 different subjects was used. A later analysis re-examined previously published TCR beta repertoires from about 700 donors and added high-resolution HLA genotyping to investigate patterns of TCR occurrence. The study was designed to test whether signatures of past pathogen exposure could be identified by cataloging public T cell receptors. Class I and class II HLA loci were covered by the typing at four-digit resolution. The later analysis used no new phenotypic data to find candidate immune exposures, relying instead on TCR beta sequences and their occurrence across donors. All discovery cohort repertoires had been generated on a single sequencing platform. Because of strong linkage in the cohort, roughly five DR-DQ haplotypes were treated as single units for association and clustering. Donor age, sex, ethnicity and CMV serostatus were compiled alongside the repertoire data. A later genetic analysis used genome-wide SNP genotypes for about 55% of the 666 donors, treating that subset as a discovery cohort. To decide whether each TCR beta V gene segment behaved as functional or pseudogenic, an earlier analysis of nearly 600 of the donors relied on high-throughput TCR beta sequencing. The study used immunosequencing to profile the T cell repertoires of hundreds of subjects and linked those repertoires to cytomegalovirus serostatus. Among about 410 genotyped donors of the cohort, an average of roughly 230,000 unique TCR beta nucleotide sequences was sequenced per donor, of which about 19% were non-productive. Typing coverage differed by locus: A, B, C, DRB1 and DQB1 were typed in about 629-630 donors, DQA1 in 522, DPA1 in 600 to 610, and DPB1 in approximately 450. About 280 gigabases of sequencing data and around 90 million unique TCR sequences made up an early release that covered roughly 670 HLA-typed donors. The study combined high-throughput TCR immunosequencing, statistical association of individual TCRs with disease status, and machine learning to predict cytomegalovirus infection status. Broad study findings and their caveats: HLA typing was unavailable for some donors at each locus, so association tests used only the typed subset. According to the authors, the approach could potentially be generalized to other disease states and immunological phenotypes. At a false discovery rate of 0.05, a later analysis linked about 16,000 TCR beta sequences to specific HLA alleles. An association between a missense DCLRE1C variant and V-gene and J-gene trimming of TCR beta chains was found in a later genetic analysis and replicated in an independent cohort. Several of the top co-occurrence clusters appeared to be linked to parvovirus B19, influenza, CMV and Epstein-Barr virus, according to a later analysis. The sequencing pipeline was judged likely to have produced a cluster of highly shared sequence variants as a technical artifact. A further reported finding was that TCR beta sequences accurately predicted the HLA-A and HLA-B alleles for most subjects in the first cohort. Linkage disequilibrium might explain the correlated functional status among segregating V segments, but an unknown experimental factor could not be ruled out. According to a later analysis, TCR association rates differed among HLA loci, with DRB1 alleles showing the most associated TCRs and HLA-C alleles showing the fewest. Sequencing depth was assumed to be roughly uniform across donors in the presence/absence analyses, though that assumption may not hold. About 17 rarely observed V segments, including chromosome 9 orphons, were excluded from the earlier analysis of several hundred of the donors because counts were too low. The cohort was sequenced for TCR beta chains only, and without alpha or paired-chain data the features that could be detected were limited. Three of the identified cytomegalovirus-associated TCR beta chains were confirmed in vitro to be specific for cytomegalovirus antigens. A total of 164 TCR beta chains were listed by the study as associated with cytomegalovirus. CMV serostatus was the only immune exposure information available for the cohort. Strong co-occurrence of HLA alleles, especially DR and DQ, made assigning TCR associations to individual alleles difficult. A later analysis found that most CMV-associated TCR beta chains appeared HLA-restricted, with HLA associations seemingly driven largely by CMV exposure. The classifier was reported to diagnose cytomegalovirus status with high specificity and sensitivity in both the original cohort and the validation cohort. Most TCR sequences were observed very rarely across donors, whereas some public TCRs were present in many individuals. Broadly in line with IMGT annotations, most TCR beta V segments showed up in productive rearrangements about 87% or about 30% of the time in an earlier analysis of a few hundred of the donors. In a later genetic analysis, fewer N-insertions in productive TCRs were reported among donors in an Asian-associated ancestry cluster than the roughly 700-donor mean. In a later analysis, HLA-associated TCR beta chains showed more clonal expansion and lower generation probabilities than non-associated chains that were equally common.

Library method: the immunoSEQ multiplex PCR assay. For the multiplex PCR, a mixture combining 60 forward primers for TCR Vbeta segments and 13 reverse primers for TCR Jbeta segments was used. Amplification of the CDR3 region of rearranged TCR beta genes was performed with a multiplex PCR assay on genomic DNA. On the Illumina HiSeq System, the amplified TCR beta libraries were sequenced as 87-base-pair reads. The study's processing was this. A later analysis tallied 75 million to 85 million unique TCR beta chains across the 700 or so repertoires, and roughly 11 million of those chains were shared by two or more donors. Raw reads were error-corrected and collapsed into unique sequences with a nearest-neighbor algorithm that merged closely related sequences to remove PCR and sequencing errors. Alignment of CDR3 sequences to IMGT reference sequences was used to assign V, D and J gene segments. For a sequence to be retained, a match of at least six nucleotides to both a V gene segment and a J gene segment was required. A rearrangement was called productive if the CDR3 had no stop codons and remained in frame with V and J, and every other rearrangement was called non-productive. Following IMGT convention, CDR3 was defined as the stretch from the second conserved V-encoded cysteine up to the conserved J-encoded phenylalanine. Sequences without an unambiguous match to a single V gene segment were excluded from the earlier analysis of a few hundred of the donors. An earlier analysis of a few hundred of the donors called V segments functional above 56.7% productive rearrangements and segregating when the between-donor standard deviation exceeded 5%. A statistical classification framework was built to diagnose cytomegalovirus status from the catalog of TCR beta chain sequences. In a later analysis, TCR nucleotide sequences were compared against IMGT/GENE-DB human TR gene sequences so that V and J genes could be assigned. A later analysis assigned CDR3 sequences and most-parsimonious VDJ recombination scenarios with the TCRdist pipeline. A later analysis defined each TCR beta chain by its CDR3 amino acid sequence plus V-gene family, and excluded reads lacking a unique V-gene family. In a later analysis, 550 to 650 highly shared, low-generation-probability nucleotide sequences were removed to address suspected cross-contamination and a sequencing artifact. For each public chain, a later analysis derived a clonal expansion index from normalized ranks of inferred template counts within each repertoire. In a later analysis, generation probabilities were computed using a VDJ recombination model fitted to out-of-frame rearrangements, and the results were checked against IGoR. A later analysis scored TCR-TCR, TCR-HLA and TCR-CMV co-occurrence with hypergeometric tests, applying a repertoire-size bias correction to TCR pairs. In a later analysis, false discovery rates were estimated by permuting HLA or CMV assignments 20 times. In a later analysis, co-occurring TCRs were grouped using DBSCAN, and TCRdist sequence similarity was added for clustering within HLA-allele-positive subsets. For co-occurrence clustering, repertoires with fewer than 30,000 or more than 120,000 public chains were excluded, along with four to six repertoires with anomalous nucleotide sharing. TCRdb provides this immuneACCESS table in a form limited to in-frame rearrangements. Some clones are lacking; in checked studies, under half of them reflect an unresolved V gene, and why the rest are absent is not known. Clonal size and the V and J genes are those of that table, whereas D and trimming came from the DNA. The sample table gives 130,000 or so clones. The ten largest clones capture over 1.5% of the sample.

In total, approximately 690 healthy bone marrow donors made up the cohort. Cohort members were all nominally healthy when sampled, although unrecorded immune exposures were likely present. The donor was CMV seropositive and was included in the group of approximately 310 seropositive cohort members. A peripheral blood sample was provided by each donor, and peripheral blood mononuclear cells were used for TCR beta sequencing. The Qiagen DNeasy Blood Extraction Kit was used to extract genomic DNA from the blood cell samples. Comment on this clone: Its binding antigen is unknown.

This TCR was recovered from a woman aged 40 to 50 in good health and CMV-seropositive. The sequenced material came from PBMCs.

In nucleotide form, the sequence is TGTGCCTGGACCGGTTCGTCGGCAGATACGCAGTATTTT. It is translated as CAWTGSSADTQYF. This receptor chain uses TRBV30 and TRBJ2-3; no D gene is confidently identified. The CDR3 goes from the cysteine to the phenylalanine over 13 residues. Only CDR3 DNA remains: 39 bases, in frame from the first base. Per the germline V gene (reference sequence), GTSNPN is the CDR1 and SVGIG is the CDR2. Trimming removed 4 bases from V and 4 bases from J, leaving 12 bases between the germline ends.